Described below is a single T cell receptor (beta chain) sequence and its context. Its antigen is not known. This sample is drawn from a study of cytomegalovirus exposure and HLA in healthy donors. Overall study results and limits: Segments of the TCR beta V type were, in most cases, productive about 87% or about 30% of the time in an earlier analysis.

13 Jbeta primers and 60 Vbeta primers were used for the PCR. The assay was immunoSEQ multiplex PCR, and TCRdb's table has in-frame clones only and misses some. The sample holds under 200,000 clones, less than 90% seen once. The sample taken for sequencing was PBMCs. This receptor was obtained from a woman between 50 and 59 years old in good health and CMV-seropositive.

The CDR3 region is CASSQVSDRAAYEQYF. CDR3 DNA: TGCGCCAGCAGCCAGGTCTCCGACAGGGCGGCCTACGAGCAGTACTTC. The V and J genes are TRBV4-3 and TRBJ2-7, with 7 bases that match TRBD1. CDR1 and CDR2 from the germline V gene are LGHNA and YSLEER. The CDR3 has 16 amino acids. V shed 3 bases and J 2 bases; nucleotides not matched to a gene: 10.